Sequencing of this T cell receptor beta chain was carried out in a study of T cells in localized non-small cell lung cancer. The method was immunoSEQ multiplex PCR; TCRdb's version includes in-frame clones alone and lacks a portion of them. This table holds approximately 140,000 clones, roughly 90% found once. Trimming removed 3 bases from V and 6 bases from J; junction bases left unmatched: 10. The CDR3 loop spans 15 amino acids. Per the germline V gene, CDR1 is SQVTM and CDR2 is ANQGSEA. The source is a female donor of 60 years or more with stage I lung adenocarcinoma. The chain links TRBV29-1 to TRBJ2-1; 8 bases map to TRBD2. Sequencing was performed on peripheral blood, taken before any cancer treatment. The CDR3 DNA sequence: TGCAGCGTTGAGCCCGGGACTAGAGAAGTCAATGAGCAGTTCTTC. This gives the protein CSVEPGTREVNEQFF.